These T cell receptor beta chains were read from a single sample in a study of metastatic and nonmetastatic thyroid tumors. TCRdb called clones again from the PCR reads with MiXCR. The repertoire holds roughly 24,000 clones, with around 21% as singletons. Sequenced sample: blood. These receptors were obtained from a male donor with papillary thyroid cancer or a benign thyroid nodule (not recorded which). Some clones in this sample may be carry-over from other donors' samples. Both conserved end residues are part of each CDR3. A D gene is named only where the DNA matches it firmly. A row's size may be missing; if present it is once, few, many or a size class.

V: TRBV7-2
size: many
J: TRBJ2-7
D: NA
CDR3: CASSRTGLYEQYF
DNA: TGTGCCAGCAGCCGCACAGGGCTCTACGAGCAGTACTTC

V: TRBV30
size: NA
J: TRBJ1-1
D: NA
CDR3: CAWRGSRNTEAFF
DNA: TGTGCCTGGAGGGGAAGTAGGAACACTGAAGCTTTCTTT

V: TRBV12-3/TRBV12-4
size: NA
J: TRBJ2-3
D: NA
CDR3: CAGIPGPEGSDTQYF
DNA: TGTGCCGGCATCCCGGGCCCCGAAGGCTCGGATACGCAGTATTTT

V: TRBV12-3/TRBV12-4
size: few
J: TRBJ2-7
D: NA
CDR3: CASSLIACGEQYF
DNA: TGTGCCAGCAGTTTAATTGCGTGCGGGGAGCAGTACTTC

V: TRBV7-2
size: many
J: TRBJ1-6
D: TRBD1
CDR3: CASSPQGQNNSPLHF
DNA: TGTGCCAGCAGCCCCCAGGGACAGAATAATTCACCCCTCCACTTT

V: TRBV7-2
size: many
J: TRBJ2-7
D: NA
CDR3: CASSLGTGYIYEQYF
DNA: TGTGCCAGCAGCTTAGGCACAGGGTATATCTACGAGCAGTACTTC

V: TRBV7-2
size: many
J: TRBJ2-1
D: TRBD2
CDR3: CASSFPSGIYNEQFF
DNA: TGTGCCAGCAGCTTCCCTAGCGGGATCTACAATGAGCAGTTCTTC

V: TRBV20-1
size: NA
J: TRBJ2-2
D: NA
CDR3: CSARDPGGDTGELFF
DNA: TGCAGTGCTAGAGATCCAGGGGGGGACACCGGGGAGCTGTTTTTT

V: TRBV29-1
size: many
J: TRBJ2-3
D: TRBD1
CDR3: CSVGQGDTDTQYF
DNA: TGCAGCGTTGGGCAGGGGGACACAGATACGCAGTATTTT

V: TRBV6-1
size: many
J: TRBJ2-3
D: NA
CDR3: CASTRQGSDTQYF
DNA: TGTGCCAGCACTCGGCAGGGGTCAGATACGCAGTATTTT

V: TRBV2
size: many
J: TRBJ1-1
D: NA
CDR3: CASSEFQGTEAFF
DNA: TGTGCCAGCAGTGAATTTCAGGGCACTGAAGCTTTCTTT

V: TRBV24-1
size: NA
J: TRBJ2-7
D: TRBD2
CDR3: CSTSSPGLAGTYEQYF
DNA: TGTTCCACCAGTTCCCCGGGACTAGCGGGAACCTACGAGCAGTACTTC

V: TRBV3-1
size: many
J: TRBJ2-3
D: TRBD2
CDR3: CASSQPSGTGGTDTQYF
DNA: TGTGCCAGCAGCCAGCCTAGCGGGACGGGGGGCACAGATACGCAGTATTTT

V: TRBV28
size: few
J: TRBJ2-7
D: TRBD2
CDR3: CAINSGRGDEKYF
DNA: TGTGCCATCAATAGCGGGAGAGGCGACGAGAAGTACTTC

V: TRBV3-1
size: many
J: TRBJ2-3
D: TRBD2
CDR3: CASSLSGRDGTQYF
DNA: TGTGCCAGCAGCCTTAGCGGGAGAGACGGTACGCAGTATTTT

V: TRBV11-2
size: many
J: TRBJ2-2
D: NA
CDR3: CASSLVIPQVGGELFF
DNA: TGTGCCAGCAGCTTAGTTATCCCCCAGGTGGGCGGGGAGCTGTTTTTT

V: TRBV12-3/TRBV12-4
size: medium-sized
J: TRBJ2-1
D: TRBD2
CDR3: CASSWTSGSHNEQFF
DNA: TGTGCCAGCAGTTGGACTAGCGGGAGTCACAATGAGCAGTTCTTC

V: TRBV9
size: NA
J: TRBJ1-3
D: NA
CDR3: CASSVEYSQFTGNTIYF
DNA: TGTGCCAGCAGCGTAGAGTACAGTCAATTCACTGGAAACACCATATATTTT

V: TRBV27
size: NA
J: TRBJ1-4
D: NA
CDR3: CASRSEASSEKLFF
DNA: TGTGCCAGCAGATCCGAAGCTAGTAGTGAAAAACTGTTTTTT

V: TRBV5-1
size: medium-sized
J: TRBJ1-1
D: TRBD1
CDR3: CASSLGQGTTEAFF
DNA: TGCGCCAGCAGCTTGGGACAGGGAACCACTGAAGCTTTCTTT

V: TRBV18
size: NA
J: TRBJ2-7
D: NA
CDR3: CASSGSYEQYF
DNA: TGTGCCAGCTCCGGGTCCTACGAGCAGTACTTC

V: TRBV6-1
size: medium-sized
J: TRBJ1-5
D: TRBD1
CDR3: CASSEETGVNQPQHF
DNA: TGTGCCAGCAGTGAAGAGACAGGGGTCAATCAGCCCCAGCATTTT

V: TRBV20-1
size: medium-sized
J: TRBJ1-6
D: NA
CDR3: CSARPDRENSPLHF
DNA: TGCAGTGCTAGACCCGACAGAGAGAATTCACCCCTCCACTTT

V: TRBV5-4
size: many
J: TRBJ2-7
D: NA
CDR3: CASSLGGLNEQYF
DNA: TGTGCCAGCAGCTTGGGGGGACTGAACGAGCAGTACTTC

V: TRBV11-2
size: many
J: TRBJ2-7
D: NA
CDR3: CASSPDSYEQYF
DNA: TGTGCCAGCAGCCCGGACAGCTACGAGCAGTACTTC

V: TRBV4-2
size: NA
J: TRBJ1-4
D: NA
CDR3: CASSQDRVTNEKLFF
DNA: TGTGCCAGCAGCCAAGACAGGGTCACTAATGAAAAACTGTTTTTT